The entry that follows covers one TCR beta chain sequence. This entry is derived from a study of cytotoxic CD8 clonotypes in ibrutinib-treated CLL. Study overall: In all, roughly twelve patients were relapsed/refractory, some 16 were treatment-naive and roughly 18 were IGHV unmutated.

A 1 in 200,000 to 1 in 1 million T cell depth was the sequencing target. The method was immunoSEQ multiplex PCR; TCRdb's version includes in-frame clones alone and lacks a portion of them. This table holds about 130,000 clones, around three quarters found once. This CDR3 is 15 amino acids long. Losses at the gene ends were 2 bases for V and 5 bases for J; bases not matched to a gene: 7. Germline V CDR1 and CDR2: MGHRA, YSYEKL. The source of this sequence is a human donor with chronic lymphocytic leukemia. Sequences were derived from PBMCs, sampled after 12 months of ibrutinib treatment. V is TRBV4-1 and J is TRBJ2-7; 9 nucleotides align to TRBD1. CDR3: CASSQPGQGAHEQYF. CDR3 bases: TGCGCCAGCAGCCAACCGGGACAGGGAGCCCACGAGCAGTACTTC.